The 5 T cell receptor beta chains given below trace back to one sample, sequenced in a study of T cells in Graves' hyperthyroidism and ophthalmopathy. Amplification targeted TCR beta CDR3 regions from RNA transcripts. When the TCR CDR3 underwent first-round RT-PCR, the HTBI primer set was used. TCRdb re-called the multiplex PCR reads through MiXCR, storing one row per CDR3 protein. The table includes hundreds of thousands of distinct CDR3 sequences, approximately 25% detected once. The source material was blood. Receptors were obtained from a woman in her twenties or thirties with Graves' ophthalmopathy.

J is TRBJ2-2 and V is TRBV5-5; tentatively, D is TRBD1 or TRBD2 (5 bases each). CDR1 and CDR2 (germline): SGHKS, YYEKEE (reference sequence). Trimming left V 2 bases short and J 6 bases short, with 8 bases between. The CDR3 covers 13 residues. CDR3 DNA: TGTGCCAGCAGCTTCTTGGGGGCCGGGGAGCTGTTTTTT. Its translation is CASSFLGAGELFF.

The DNA for the CDR3 is TGTGCCTGCGTGGAGGGCCCGGGATATGGCTACACCTTC. This translates into CACVEGPGYGYTF. The chain has TRBV30 and TRBJ1-2; D is ambiguous. The V end was cut by 6 bases, the J end by 5 bases, with 16 bases between. The CDR3 has 13 amino acids. Germline lookup yields CDR1 GTSNPN and CDR2 SVGIG (reference sequence). The full variable domain, completed using reference TRBV30 and TRBJ1-2, is SQTIHQWPATLVQPVGSPLSLECTVEGTSNPNLYWYRQAAGRGLQLLFYSVGIGQISSEVPQNLSASRPQDRQFILSSKKLLLSDSGFYLCACVEGPGYGYTFGSGTRLTVV.

This clonotype was seen repeatedly, ten times or more. The chain links TRBV20-1 to TRBJ2-7; 7 bases are shared with TRBD2. With 0 bases clipped from V and 3 bases from J, the junction kept 8 bases outside the gene matches. Germline V gene sequence: CDR1 DFQATT, CDR2 SNEGSKA (reference sequence). This CDR3 contains 15 residues. CDR3 nucleotides: TGCAGTGCTAGAGATCCTACTAGCGCCCGCTACGAGCAGTACTTC. This sequence encodes CSARDPTSARYEQYF.

This clonotype was observed at least ten times. The rearrangement joins TRBV6-5 to TRBJ1-1; D is unresolved. The CDR3 length is 14 residues. Trimming stripped 6 bases from V and 1 base from J, with 12 bases between. Germline-derived CDR1 and CDR2 are MNHEY and SVGAGI. CDR3: CASRPSLGNTEAFF. The CDR3 bases are TGTGCCAGCAGGCCGTCTTTAGGGAACACTGAAGCTTTCTTT.

This clonotype appeared many times. The J gene is TRBJ1-2, the V gene TRBV20-1; perhaps TRBD1 as D (6 bases). Trimming removed 2 bases from V and 5 bases from J, with 18 bases in between. Looked up from germline, CDR1 is DFQATT and CDR2 is SNEGSKA (reference sequence). This CDR3 has 15 residues. CDR3 residues: CSARPTAGAPYGYTF. The CDR3 DNA reads as TGCAGTGCTAGACCAACCGCAGGGGCCCCTTATGGCTACACCTTC.